This entry lists 16 T cell receptor beta chains sequenced from one sample in a study of T cell responses to AZD1222 COVID-19 vaccine. Repertoires were generated with immunoSEQ multiplex PCR, while TCRdb's copy carries only in-frame clones and drops some. Of 130,000 or so clones in the sample, roughly 84% were seen once. The material was peripheral blood, obtained on day 0 of AZD1222 vaccination. These receptors all come from an adult in good health.

The J gene is TRBJ2-3, the V gene TRBV11-2; 11 bases agree with TRBD1. Losses at the gene ends were 5 bases for V and 4 bases for J; bases not matched to a gene: 2. CDR1 is SGHAT, CDR2 FQNNGV, per germline. The CDR3 covers 14 residues. CDR3 residues: CASSPGQGADTQYF. Here the CDR3 DNA reads TGTGCCAGCAGCCCGGGACAGGGGGCAGATACGCAGTATTTT.

The chain joins TRBV6-5 to TRBJ1-2; D is undetermined. The V and J ends lost 0 bases and 3 bases respectively, with 8 bases between them. CDR1 is MNHEY and CDR2 is SVGAGI in the germline V gene. The CDR3 totals 14 residues. The CDR3 loop is CASSYSAADYGYTF. CDR3 nucleotide sequence: TGTGCCAGCAGTTACTCTGCGGCCGACTATGGCTACACCTTC.

The CDR3 nucleotides read TGTGCCAGCAGCCAGGAGGGGTGGAGCAATCAGCCCCAGCATTTT. Its protein is CASSQEGWSNQPQHF. V gene TRBV4-2 combines with J gene TRBJ1-5; D is perhaps TRBD1 (5 bases). The CDR3 has 15 residues. Per germline, CDR1 LGHNA and CDR2 YNFKEQ. V dropped 3 bases and J dropped 1 base, with 10 bases sitting between them.

The rearrangement uses TRBV11-2 and TRBJ1-1; tentative D call: TRBD1 (6 bases). From germline, CDR1 is SGHAT and CDR2 FQNNGV. The CDR3 spans 16 residues. Trimming took 2 bases from V and 5 from J, leaving 18 bases between them. DNA of the CDR3: TGTGCCAGCAGCTTATGGGGGGGCCAGGCAGGGACTGAAGCTTTCTTT. Translation: CASSLWGGQAGTEAFF.

The rearrangement links TRBV29-1 to TRBJ1-1, with D tentatively TRBD1 (5 bases). CDR1 SQVTM and CDR2 ANQGSEA come from the germline V gene. Trimming stripped 3 bases from V and 11 bases from J, with 16 bases between. The CDR3 totals 12 residues. This chain's CDR3 is CSVDAQGVEAFF. The CDR3 coding sequence is TGCAGCGTTGACGCCCAGGGCGTTGAGGCTTTCTTT.

The genes are TRBV30 and TRBJ1-5; a weak D match, TRBD1 (5 bases). V lost 3 bases and J lost 6, with 15 bases in between. Looked up from germline, CDR1 is GTSNPN and CDR2 is SVGIG (reference sequence). The CDR3 contains 14 residues. Here the CDR3 DNA reads TGTGCCTGGAGAGGGGCGGTATCAGGTCAGCCCCAGCATTTT. Residues: CAWRGAVSGQPQHF.

This clone was picked up one time. The V and J genes are TRBV19 and TRBJ2-1; 8 bases match TRBD2. This CDR3 comprises 15 residues. With 3 bases clipped from V and 4 bases from J, the junction kept 5 bases outside the gene matches. Germline CDR1 and CDR2: LNHDA and SQIVND (reference sequence). DNA for the CDR3: TGTGCCAGTAGTATCTCGGGGGGGCGATACAATGAGCAGTTCTTC. This gives the protein CASSISGGRYNEQFF.

This clone was observed a few times. The chain combines TRBV27 with TRBJ2-1; TRBD2 might be the D (5 bases). The CDR3 has 15 amino acids. Germline values: CDR1 MNHEY, CDR2 SMNVEV (reference sequence). V lost 9 bases, J lost 5 bases, and 20 bases lay in between. CDR3 nucleotide sequence: TGTGCCAGTCAGCCGGGAAACTCGCTCAACAATGAGCAGTTCTTC. This encodes CASQPGNSLNNEQFF.

The chain is built from TRBV5-1 and TRBJ2-3; 9 bases fit TRBD2. CDR1 is SGHRS, CDR2 YFSETQ, per germline. This CDR3 is 17 amino acids long. V was clipped by 3 bases and J by 2 bases; unmatched bases: 10. CDR3 bases: TGCGCCAGCAGCTCCCCAAGAGCGGGGGGAGACACAGATACGCAGTATTTT. Translating gives CASSSPRAGGDTDTQYF.

This clone occurred once. This sequence joins TRBV16 and TRBJ1-5; D unresolved. The germline CDR1 and CDR2 sequences are KGHSY and FQNENV. V lost 3 bases and J 7 bases, leaving 10 bases between the germline ends. The CDR3 extends over 13 amino acids. CDR3 residues: CASSQGIVQPQHF. The CDR3 coding sequence is TGTGCCAGCAGCCAGGGTATTGTACAGCCCCAGCATTTT.

The chain carries TRBV4-2 and TRBJ1-6, with a weak D call TRBD1 (5 bases). CDR1 and CDR2 (germline): LGHNA, YNFKEQ. Trimming took 4 bases from V and 2 from J, leaving 18 bases between them. The CDR3 extends over 18 amino acids. For the CDR3, the DNA is TGTGCCAGCAGCCCCCGGGACCGGGGCGAAACCTATAATTCACCCCTCCACTTT. This translates into CASSPRDRGETYNSPLHF.

The V gene is TRBV7-9, the J gene TRBJ2-1; D call uncertain. CDR1 and CDR2 (germline): SEHNR, FQNEAQ (reference sequence). The CDR3 length is 13 residues. The V and J ends lost 1 base and 7 bases respectively, with 8 bases between them. CDR3 in DNA: TGTGCCAGCAGCTTAGTGAGTTGGAATGAGCAGTTCTTC. This encodes CASSLVSWNEQFF.

Notes on this clone: The junction departs from the called germline gene at one end, perhaps through a read error. The chain joins TRBV9 to TRBJ2-5, with TRBD1 matching over 7 bases. This CDR3 region has 14 residues. Germline assignment: CDR1 SGDLS and CDR2 YYNGEE. CDR3 amino acids: CAGSESRGRETQYF. As DNA, the CDR3 is TGTGCCGGCAGCGAATCCAGGGGGAGAGAGACCCAGTACTTC.

This clone was seen a few times. This chain joins TRBV19 and TRBJ1-1; D not certain. The CDR3 consists of 12 residues. Trimming shortened V by 8 bases and J by 5 bases, and 12 bases separated the two germline ends. In germline, CDR1 is LNHDA, CDR2 SQIVND (reference sequence). In DNA, the CDR3 is TGTGCCAGTGGACCGCGGAAGACTGAAGCTTTCTTT. Translated, it gives CASGPRKTEAFF.

This clone was seen once. The chain combines TRBV7-8 with TRBJ1-1, with no clear D. The CDR3 length is 15 residues. Germline-derived CDR1 and CDR2 are SGHVS and FQNEAQ. Trimming cost V 7 bases and J 0 bases, with 15 bases left between them. CDR3 sequence: CASTSHNFMNTEAFF. The DNA of the CDR3 is TGTGCCAGCACCTCCCATAACTTCATGAACACTGAAGCTTTCTTT.

The chain combines TRBV28 with TRBJ2-7, with 12 positions matching TRBD2. Trimming removed 11 bases from V and 4 bases from J; junction bases left unmatched: 6. This CDR3 is 13 amino acids long. The germline gives CDR1 MDHEN, CDR2 SYDVKM. The CDR3 nucleotides are TGTGCCCTAGGGACTAGCGGGTCATACGAGCAGTACTTC. Its translation: CALGTSGSYEQYF. The whole variable domain, filled in from reference TRBV28 and TRBJ2-7, reads DVKVTQSSRYLVKRTGEKVFLECVQDMDHENMFWYRQDPGLGLRLIYFSYDVKMKEKGDIPEGYSVSREKKERFSLILESASTNQTSMYLCALGTSGSYEQYFGPGTRLTVT.